The TCR beta chain described here comes from a study of a mutant IDH1 vaccine in newly diagnosed glioma. Study context: In the visit schedule, V12 fell in week 35, while V13 fell in week 47.

This clone appeared once. Its antigen is currently unknown. Profiled with immunoSEQ multiplex PCR; TCRdb holds only in-frame clones, not every one. The data contain around 40,000 clones, 80% to 90% of them singletons. Described time point: week 35, safety follow-up. Topical imiquimod was applied with each vaccine dose, which held 300 ug of mutant IDH1 20-mer peptide. Trimming took off 3 bases at V and 0 bases at J, with 24 bases between the two ends. Per germline, CDR1 MGHRA and CDR2 YSYEKL. This CDR3 contains 20 residues. The TCR comes from a man aged 40-49 years with glioma. The specimen comprised PBMCs, sampled from a glioma patient whose treatment included an IDH1 peptide vaccine. The J gene is TRBJ2-4, the V gene TRBV4-1; D tentatively reads TRBD1 or TRBD2 (6 bases each). The CDR3 nucleotides read TGCGCCAGCAGCCAGTATACAGGGCTCATGGGGGGCACAGCCAAAAACATTCAGTACTTC. It encodes CASSQYTGLMGGTAKNIQYF.